This is a list of T cell receptor beta chains from one sample in a study of cytomegalovirus exposure and HLA in healthy donors. The protocol was immunoSEQ multiplex PCR, while the TCRdb copy is restricted to in-frame clones and leaves out a portion. The sample lists roughly 100,000 clones; around three quarters were seen once. Sequenced: PBMCs. These receptors were collected from a woman aged 40 to 49 in good health and CMV-seronegative. Both conserved end residues are part of each CDR3. D genes are given only for firm matches. Rows may omit the clone size; those that give it use once, few, many or a size class.

>NA|TRBD1|TRBV9|TRBJ2-1
TGTGCCAGCAGCGTAGTGAGGACAGGGATAAATGAGCAGTTCTTC
CASSVVRTGINEQFF
>NA|NA|TRBV9|TRBJ2-3
TGTGCCAGCAGCGTCTTGGTCGGGAGAGGAGATACGCAGTATTTT
CASSVLVGRGDTQYF
>NA|TRBD2|TRBV2|TRBJ2-7
TGTGCCAGCAGCCCGACCCGGGAGGGCCCGTCCGAGCAGTACTTC
CASSPTREGPSEQYF
>NA|TRBD2|TRBV10-1|TRBJ2-3
TGCGCCACCCAACTAGCGGGGACAGATACGCAGTATTTT
CATQLAGTDTQYF
>NA|NA|TRBV7-2|TRBJ2-2
TGTGCCAGCAGCCTAAATGGCCGGGGGAACACCGGGGAGCTGTTTTTT
CASSLNGRGNTGELFF
>NA|TRBD1|TRBV28|TRBJ1-2
TGTGCCAGCAGTTCCGGACAGGGAATCTACACCTTC
CASSSGQGIYTF
>NA|TRBD1|TRBV11-2|TRBJ1-1
TGTGCCAGCAGCCCAGGGACAGGCACTGAAGCTTTCTTT
CASSPGTGTEAFF
>NA|NA|TRBV27|TRBJ2-3
TGTGCCAGCAGTCCAGGATCAGATACGCAGTATTTT
CASSPGSDTQYF
>once|TRBD2|TRBV28|TRBJ2-1
TGTGCCAGCAGTTTGACTAGCGGCAAATATGAGCAGTTCTTC
CASSLTSGKYEQFF
>NA|NA|TRBV5-1|TRBJ2-1
TGCGCCAGCAGCTTGGTGCTGGGACAATCCAATGAGCAGTTCTTC
CASSLVLGQSNEQFF
>NA|TRBD2|TRBV28|TRBJ2-3
TGTGCCAGCAGTTTTGGGAGCGGGAGGGTCCTAGATACGCAGTATTTT
CASSFGSGRVLDTQYF